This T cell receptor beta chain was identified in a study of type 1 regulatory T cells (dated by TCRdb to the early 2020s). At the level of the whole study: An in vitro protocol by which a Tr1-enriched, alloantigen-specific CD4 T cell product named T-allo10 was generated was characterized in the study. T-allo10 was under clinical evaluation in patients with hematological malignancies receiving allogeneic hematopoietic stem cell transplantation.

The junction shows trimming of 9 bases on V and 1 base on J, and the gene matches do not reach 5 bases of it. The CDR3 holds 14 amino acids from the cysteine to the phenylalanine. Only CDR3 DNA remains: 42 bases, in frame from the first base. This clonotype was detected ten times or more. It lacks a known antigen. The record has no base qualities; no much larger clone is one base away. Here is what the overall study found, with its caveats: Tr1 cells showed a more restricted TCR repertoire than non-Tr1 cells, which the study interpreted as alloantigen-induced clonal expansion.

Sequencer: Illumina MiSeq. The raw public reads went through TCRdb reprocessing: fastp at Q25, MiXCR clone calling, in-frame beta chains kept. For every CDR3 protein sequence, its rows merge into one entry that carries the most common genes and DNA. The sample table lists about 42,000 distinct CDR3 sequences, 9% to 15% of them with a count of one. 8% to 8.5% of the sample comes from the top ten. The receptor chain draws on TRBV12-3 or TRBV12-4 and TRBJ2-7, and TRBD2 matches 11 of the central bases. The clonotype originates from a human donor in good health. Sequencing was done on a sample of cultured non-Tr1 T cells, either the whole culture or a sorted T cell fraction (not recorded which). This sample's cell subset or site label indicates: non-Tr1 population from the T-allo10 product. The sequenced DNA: TGTGCCAGAGGGGGACTAGCGGTTTCCTACGAGCAGTACTTC. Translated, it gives CARGGLAVSYEQYF.